A selection of T cell receptor beta chains follows, all from one sample in a study of cytomegalovirus exposure and HLA in healthy donors. Clones were sequenced by immunoSEQ multiplex PCR, and TCRdb holds only the in-frame ones, with some missing. The profile shows about 190,000 clones, around three quarters of them singletons. Sequenced input: PBMCs. These receptors were taken from a woman in her 30s in good health and CMV-seropositive. Both conserved end residues are part of each CDR3. The D gene is left open where the match is weak. Not every row has a clone size; where given, it reads once, few, many or a size class.

TRBV28	TRBD2	-	TRBJ2-1	CASSLLTLRLGRAHSEQFF	TGTGCCAGCAGTTTATTGACCCTACGGCTTGGGAGGGCGCATAGTGAGCAGTTCTTC
TRBV4-2	TRBD2	-	TRBJ2-1	CASSQAQRGAWDEQFF	TGTGCCAGCAGCCAAGCCCAGCGGGGGGCCTGGGATGAGCAGTTCTTC
TRBV30	TRBD2	-	TRBJ2-7	CAWSGAALAGFEQYF	TGTGCCTGGAGTGGGGCCGCGTTAGCGGGATTTGAGCAGTACTTC
TRBV5-6	-	-	TRBJ2-7	CASAEPGVNPYEQYF	TGTGCCAGCGCAGAACCGGGGGTTAACCCCTACGAGCAGTACTTC
TRBV28	TRBD1	-	TRBJ1-5	CASSQPGQGIQPQHF	TGTGCCAGCAGTCAACCGGGACAGGGGATTCAGCCCCAGCATTTT
TRBV28	-	-	TRBJ1-5	CASSFPGAGNQPQHF	TGTGCCAGCAGTTTTCCAGGGGCGGGCAATCAGCCCCAGCATTTT
TRBV7-9	-	-	TRBJ2-7	CASSIAFSGTYEQYF	TGTGCCAGCAGCATAGCCTTTTCGGGAACCTACGAGCAGTACTTC
TRBV11-2	-	-	TRBJ2-1	CASSQPGDNEQFF	TGTGCCAGCAGTCAGCCAGGGGACAATGAGCAGTTCTTC
TRBV29-1	-	-	TRBJ2-1	CSVEGNLGEQLF	TGCAGCGTTGAAGGCAACCTAGGAGAGCAGCTCTTC
TRBV30	TRBD1	-	TRBJ1-2	CAWDDTGGGGYTF	TGTGCCTGGGACGATACAGGGGGAGGCGGCTACACCTTC
TRBV7-9	-	-	TRBJ2-7	CASRTGEYEQYF	TGTGCCAGCCGAACGGGGGAATACGAGCAGTACTTC
TRBV9	TRBD1	-	TRBJ2-7	CASSVGTGGIDEQYF	TGTGCCAGCAGCGTAGGGACAGGGGGCATCGACGAGCAGTACTTC
TRBV11-2	-	-	TRBJ2-7	CASSLDRAGEQYF	TGTGCCAGCAGCTTAGACAGGGCTGGGGAGCAGTACTTC
TRBV19	-	-	TRBJ1-4	CASTLDSTNEKLFF	TGTGCCAGTACCCTGGACAGTACTAATGAAAAACTGTTTTTT
TRBV6-4	-	-	TRBJ1-5	CASSDVPGMRPQHF	TGTGCCAGCAGTGACGTCCCAGGGATGCGGCCCCAGCATTTT
TRBV9	TRBD1	few	TRBJ2-3	CASSPQGLGADTQYF	TGTGCCAGCAGCCCACAGGGGTTGGGGGCAGATACGCAGTATTTT
TRBV4-1	-	-	TRBJ1-1	CASSQVTGMRTEAFF	TGCGCCAGCAGCCAAGTAACGGGGATGAGAACTGAAGCTTTCTTT
TRBV11-3	TRBD1	-	TRBJ2-5	CASSLDRTGRGLETQYF	TGTGCCAGCAGCTTAGATAGGACAGGGCGGGGTCTGGAGACCCAGTACTTC
TRBV30	TRBD2	-	TRBJ2-7	CAWDTSEAYEQYF	TGTGCCTGGGATACTAGCGAGGCCTACGAGCAGTACTTC
TRBV7-8	-	-	TRBJ2-7	CASSPDTYEQYF	TGTGCCAGCAGCCCAGACACCTACGAGCAGTACTTC
TRBV4-1	TRBD1	-	TRBJ1-1	CASSQGNRGTEAFF	TGCGCCAGCAGCCAAGGTAACAGGGGCACTGAAGCTTTCTTT
TRBV11-3	-	-	TRBJ2-1	CASSLFSNEQFF	TGTGCCAGCAGCTTGTTTAGCAATGAGCAGTTCTTC
TRBV6-4	TRBD1	once	TRBJ2-5	CASSPGTGNTQYF	TGTGCCAGCAGTCCCGGGACAGGGAATACCCAGTACTTC
TRBV5-6	TRBD2	-	TRBJ2-2	CASSNPVGTTVGGELFF	TGTGCCAGCAGCAATCCGGTGGGGACTACCGTGGGGGGGGAGCTGTTTTTT
TRBV4-1	TRBD2	-	TRBJ2-7	CASSQTTGLAIYEQYF	TGCGCCAGCAGCCAAACGACGGGACTAGCTATCTACGAGCAGTACTTC
TRBV5-1	-	-	TRBJ1-1	CASSSEGLQKAFF	TGCGCCAGCAGCTCCGAGGGTTTGCAGAAAGCTTTCTTT
TRBV19	-	once	TRBJ2-2	CASSGPGDTGELFF	TGTGCCAGTAGTGGTCCAGGGGACACCGGGGAGCTGTTTTTT